This T cell receptor (beta chain) was identified in a study of T cell changes during pregnancy in multiple sclerosis. V lost 7 bases and J lost 4; bases outside the gene matches: 9. The CDR3 has 14 residues. The germline CDR1 and CDR2 sequences are MGHDK and SYGVNS. The table came from immunoSEQ multiplex PCR; TCRdb's copy has only in-frame clones and leaves some out. The data show roughly 38,000 clones, around 93% seen once. This TCR was recovered from a female donor with multiple sclerosis, enrolled in a pregnancy study. The V and J genes are TRBV25-1 and TRBJ1-1, with TRBD1 matching 7 bases. The sequences come from CD4+ T cells from peripheral blood mononuclear cells, collected in the third trimester of pregnancy. The CDR3: CASTLTGIGTEAFF. The CDR3 DNA is TGTGCCAGCACCCTGACAGGGATAGGCACTGAAGCTTTCTTT.